This T cell receptor (beta chain) was found in a study of cytomegalovirus exposure and HLA in healthy donors. PCR primers comprised 60 Vbeta and 13 Jbeta primers. Authors' processing steps: An analysis that came later counted approximately 76 million unique TCR beta chains, 10 million to 11 million shared. Profiling relied on immunoSEQ multiplex PCR, and the TCRdb table lists in-frame clones only, not all of them. Clonal size and the V and J genes are those of that table, whereas D and trimming came from the DNA. Among about 190,000 clones listed, roughly 80% were seen once. Looked up from germline, CDR1 is SGDLS and CDR2 is YYNGEE. The V and J ends lost 0 bases and 3 bases respectively, with 12 bases between them. This CDR3 contains 15 residues. Study conclusions and caveats: HLA alleles were associated with some 16,000 TCR beta sequences in a later analysis at 0.05 false discovery rate.

Turning to this clone: The antigen remains undetermined.

The sequencing sample was made of PBMCs. The receptor was isolated from a woman in her 30s in good health and CMV-seropositive. The chain links TRBV9 to TRBJ2-5; D is perhaps TRBD2 (5 bases). The CDR3 protein is CASSVETGMEETQYF. The DNA for the CDR3 is TGTGCCAGCAGCGTAGAAACGGGAATGGAAGAGACCCAGTACTTC.